The present entry profiles one T cell receptor beta chain with its context. The sample is drawn from a study of T cell repertoires in cytomegalovirus infection. TCRdb redid the calling of the reads with MiXCR, one entry per CDR3 protein. The sample shows about 440,000 distinct CDR3 sequences, roughly a third of them seen only once. V was pared by 1 base and J by 4 bases, with 10 bases between. The germline V gene encodes CDR1 SGHVS and CDR2 FNYEAQ. This CDR3 is built from 14 residues. The sample comprised PBMCs. The clonotype comes from a human donor in good health (CMV status not recorded). Some clones in this sample may be carry-over from other donors' samples. The chain has TRBV7-6 and TRBJ1-2; D is ambiguous. The CDR3 region is CASSLVETRYGYTF. In DNA form, the CDR3 reads TGTGCCAGCAGCTTAGTTGAGACTCGCTATGGCTACACCTTC.